Presented here are 4 T cell receptor beta chains from one specimen sequenced in a study of cytomegalovirus exposure and HLA in healthy donors. The primer mix had 60 Vbeta and 13 Jbeta primers. The data were produced by immunoSEQ multiplex PCR, yet TCRdb's version contains in-frame clones alone and is incomplete. The profile shows around 150,000 clones, approximately 70% of them singletons. The sequenced sample was PBMCs. The receptor source for this set is a human donor in good health.

V and J are TRBV9 and TRBJ1-2; 8 bases agree with TRBD1. The CDR3 is made up of 15 amino acids. The V segment lost 4 bases and the J segment 7 bases; nucleotides outside the gene matches: 12. Germline CDR1 SGDLS, CDR2 YYNGEE. In nucleotides, the CDR3 is TGTGCCAGCAGCTCCCTGGGGCAGGGGGCCAGTGGCTACACCTTC. This codes for CASSSLGQGASGYTF.

V usage is TRBV28 and J usage is TRBJ2-1; 8 nucleotides line up with TRBD2. The germline gives CDR1 MDHEN, CDR2 SYDVKM. This CDR3 has 15 residues. With V trimmed by 5 bases and J by 6 bases, 9 bases remained unmatched. CDR3 region: CASSLEPGLVNEQFF. CDR3 DNA sequence: TGTGCCAGCAGTCTGGAACCGGGACTAGTCAATGAGCAGTTCTTC.

The rearrangement joins TRBV6-1 to TRBJ2-7; 8 bases map to TRBD1. V was pared by 0 bases and J by 3 bases, with 1 base of the junction left unmatched. Germline loops: CDR1 MNHNS, CDR2 SASEGT. The CDR3 covers 14 residues. CDR3 nucleotide sequence: TGTGCCAGCAGTGAAGCCAGGGGGCTCTACGAGCAGTACTTC. Translated, it gives CASSEARGLYEQYF.

The chain is built from TRBV6-1 and TRBJ2-7, with 7 nucleotides matching TRBD1. Germline trimming cut 7 bases from V and 5 bases from J; bases unmatched to any gene: 14. CDR3 length: 15 residues. Germline CDR1 is MNHNS and CDR2 is SASEGT. The CDR3 region has the DNA TGTGCCAGCATCTCCCCTCTGGACAGGAGCGACGAGCAGTACTTC. Amino acids: CASISPLDRSDEQYF.